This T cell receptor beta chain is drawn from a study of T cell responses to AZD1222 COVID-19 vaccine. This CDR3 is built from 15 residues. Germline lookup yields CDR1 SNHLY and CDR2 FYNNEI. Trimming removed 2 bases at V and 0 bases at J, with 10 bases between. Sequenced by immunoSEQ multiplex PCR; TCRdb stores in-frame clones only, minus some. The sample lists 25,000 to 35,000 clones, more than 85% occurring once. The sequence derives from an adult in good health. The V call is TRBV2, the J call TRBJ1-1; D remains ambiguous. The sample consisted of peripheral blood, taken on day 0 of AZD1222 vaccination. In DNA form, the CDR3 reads TGTGCCAGCAGTGAACGAGGCAGCATGAACACTGAAGCTTTCTTT. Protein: CASSERGSMNTEAFF.